These T cell receptor beta chains were read from a single sample in a study of T cell therapy after organ transplantation. The method was immunoSEQ multiplex PCR; TCRdb's version includes in-frame clones alone and lacks a portion of them. The sample contains some 47,000 clones, around 93% of which appear only once. No antigen has been identified for these receptors. Sequencing was performed on CD8+ T cells from blood, taken before autologous CMV-specific T cell therapy. Receptors originate from a human patient who had received a solid organ transplant and had CMV disease. The CDR3 runs from the conserved cysteine through the conserved F or W.

>TRBJ2-2|TRBV11-2
CASSLVYTGELFF
>TRBJ2-7|TRBV5-4
CASSQPTEPHEQYF
>TRBJ2-1|TRBV7-6
CASSPTGGLAGHYNEQFF
>TRBJ2-3|TRBV19
CASSMGTDTQYF
>TRBJ1-2|TRBV9
CASSVGETGYRDGYTF
>TRBJ1-4|TRBV4-1
CASSQDYNEKLFF
>TRBJ1-1|TRBV7-9
CASSWTENTEAFF
>TRBJ2-7|TRBV6-1
CASSEGPGTGAYEQYF
>TRBJ2-1|TRBV7-3
CASSLMGRGSTYNEQFF
>TRBJ2-5|TRBV11-2
CASSSTGEIQETQYF
>TRBJ2-3|TRBV9
CASSGQGWNTDTQYF
>TRBJ2-2|TRBV18
CASSLGPTGELFF
>TRBJ2-2|TRBV9
CASSGMTGGELFF
>TRBJ1-2|TRBV7-9
CASSSPGISNYGYTF
>TRBJ2-7|TRBV29-1
CSVEVTSRPYEQYF
>TRBJ2-7|TRBV6-7
CASSPQGVSYEQYF
>TRBJ1-6|TRBV2
CASSERQISYNSPLHF
>TRBJ1-2|TRBV25-1
CASSEFDRDYGYTF
>TRBJ2-3|TRBV11-3
CASSPDGGTDTQYF
>TRBJ1-2|TRBV12-5
CASGLPRGTNYGYTF
>TRBJ2-7|TRBV5-8
CASSLRQGLLEQYF
>TRBJ2-7|TRBV2
CASTGSESYEQYF
>TRBJ2-5|TRBV19
CASSWGLAGGIQETQYF